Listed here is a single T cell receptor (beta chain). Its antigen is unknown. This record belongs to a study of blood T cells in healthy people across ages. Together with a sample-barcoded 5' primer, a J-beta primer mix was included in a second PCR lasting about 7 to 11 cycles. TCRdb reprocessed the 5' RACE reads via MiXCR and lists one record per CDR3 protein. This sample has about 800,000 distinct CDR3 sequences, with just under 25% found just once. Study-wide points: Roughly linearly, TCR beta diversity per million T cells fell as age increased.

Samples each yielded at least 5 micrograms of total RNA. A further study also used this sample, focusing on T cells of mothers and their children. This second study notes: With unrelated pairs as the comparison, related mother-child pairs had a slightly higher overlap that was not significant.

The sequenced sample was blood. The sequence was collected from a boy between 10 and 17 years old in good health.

The CDR3 DNA reads TGCGCCAGCAGTGAGTCGAGTGACTCATACATGGAGCAGTACTTC. This codes for CASSESSDSYMEQYF. The rearrangement joins TRBV10-2 to TRBJ2-7, with unresolved D. CDR1 is WSHSY, CDR2 SAAADI, per germline. The CDR3 has 15 amino acids. Trimming removed 0 bases from V and 7 bases from J, with 16 bases in between.